This T cell receptor beta chain was retrieved from a study of spatial heterogeneity in lung cancer (dated by TCRdb to about 2019). At the level of the whole study: Beta-chain transcripts were consistently detected in greater numbers than alpha-chain transcripts, which likely reflected higher beta-chain transcript abundance. TCR transcript counts in tumor regions correlated strongly with a T cell transcriptional module score from matched bulk RNA-seq. In the raw uncorrected reads, each unique combination of TCR and UMI appeared on average more than ten times. In non-small cell lung cancer, the study quantitatively compared TCR alpha and beta repertoires across several tumor regions, matched nontumor lung, and blood. The study linked features of the TCR repertoire to counts of nonsynonymous mutations, which were determined by whole-exome sequencing of tumor tissue. At surgery, both alpha and beta chains were TCR-sequenced in 200 to 250 tumor regions, approximately 64 matched nontumor lung samples and 56 PBMC samples. The paper's findings and limits, for the study overall: Estimated TCR-seq coverage of tumor T cells was only roughly 7% for alpha chains and 13% for beta chains. Confirming at a functional level the hypothesis that regional TCRs recognize regional mutations was considered to require additional single-cell paired TCR alpha and beta sequencing. The count of ubiquitous expanded TCRs correlated with the count of ubiquitous nonsynonymous mutations, and the count of regional expanded TCRs correlated with the count of regional nonsynonymous mutations. The tumor nonsynonymous mutation count correlated with the number of expanded alpha and beta TCRs within the tumor.

What this sample's time point label stands for: sample taken at primary tumor resection. The donors were 60 to 80 patients from the lung TRACERx cohort who had early-stage, untreated non-small cell lung cancer. Whole RNA extracted from tumor and nontumor lung tissue, or from cryopreserved PBMC samples, was used for TCR sequencing without cell sorting. Only patients with enough RNA available from two or more tumor regions were chosen for TCR sequencing. Before being selected, tumor and adjacent nontumor lung specimens were reviewed by a lung pathologist. In its sample, this clonotype was seen a few times. Its antigen is not yet known. No base-level quality is on record; no much larger clone is a single base apart. Library creation used 5' RACE. Sequencing was performed on a NextSeq 500. To allow correction of PCR and sequencing errors, the TCR library protocol tagged every TCR cDNA molecule with a unique molecular identifier. The authors' analysis ran thus. Decombinator tools were used for TCR identification, UMI-based error correction and CDR3 extraction. Expanded TCRs were defined as those above a frequency of 2 per 1,000, corresponding to the top 1% of the tumor frequency distribution. Expanded tumor TCRs statistically deemed absent (corrected P<0.05) from at least one tumor region were classed as regional, and all other expanded tumor TCRs were classed as ubiquitous. Rényi diversity was computed with the R vegan package after subsampling each repertoire 100 times to 5,000 TCRs. CDR3 similarity networks were built from amino acid triplet string-kernel similarity, with CDR3s being connected when pairwise similarity was above 0.82. TCRdb trimmed public reads at Q25 via fastp, called clones via MiXCR and kept in-frame beta chains. Entries are consolidated by CDR3 protein sequence, retaining the most common genes and DNA. TCRdb, rather than the study authors, made the V and J calls. The sample table shows about 100,000 distinct CDR3 sequences, and 3.5% to 5% are seen once. The ten largest clonotypes hold 21% of the sample.

A distance of 12 bases separates the germline ends of V and J, which lose 7 bases and 8 bases respectively. Measured from the cysteine to the phenylalanine, the CDR3 is 11 residues long. The CDR3 DNA has 33 bases and is translated from base 1. CDR1 and CDR2 are read off the germline V gene as MNHEY and SVGAGI. Sequencing used lung tumor tissue, obtained at surgery. The chain links TRBV6-5 with TRBJ2-7, with the D gene too uncertain to name. This TCR came from a male donor with early-stage non-small cell lung cancer. For the CDR3, the sequence is CASIQGLKQYF. The sequenced DNA is TGTGCCAGCATCCAAGGTCTGAAGCAGTACTTC.